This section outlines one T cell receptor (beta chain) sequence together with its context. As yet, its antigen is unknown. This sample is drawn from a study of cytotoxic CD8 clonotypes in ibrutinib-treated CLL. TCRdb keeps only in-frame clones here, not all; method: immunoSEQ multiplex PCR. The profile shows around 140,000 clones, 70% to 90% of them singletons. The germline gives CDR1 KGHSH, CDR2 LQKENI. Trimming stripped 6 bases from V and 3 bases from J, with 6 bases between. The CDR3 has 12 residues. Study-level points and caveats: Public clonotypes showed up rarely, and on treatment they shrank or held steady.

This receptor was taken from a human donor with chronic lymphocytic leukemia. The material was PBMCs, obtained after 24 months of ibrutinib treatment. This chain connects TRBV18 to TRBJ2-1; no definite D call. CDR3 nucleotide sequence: TGTGCCAGCTCGAACGACTACAATGAGCAGTTCTTC. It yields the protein CASSNDYNEQFF.